This TCR beta chain comes out of a study of CD8 T cells in ankylosing spondylitis. Trimming shortened V by 4 bases and J by 7 bases, and 17 bases separated the two germline ends. Germline V gives CDR1 DFQATT, CDR2 SNEGSKA (reference sequence). The CDR3 is 13 residues long. There are a few counts of this clonotype. The antigen remains undetermined. Overall study results and limits: Within matched ankylosing spondylitis synovial fluid, disease-linked clones were reportedly significantly enriched.

For TCR beta, libraries came from quantitative 5'-RACE with molecular barcodes. TCRdb recomputed calls from the 5' RACE reads with MiXCR, one row per CDR3 protein. The table includes 290,000 or so distinct CDR3 sequences, about 20% detected once. The source is a female donor with ankylosing spondylitis or in good health (not recorded which). This rearrangement joins TRBV20-1 to TRBJ2-7, with D hard to call. The source material was blood, either unsorted or a sorted T cell fraction (not recorded which). The CDR3 nucleotides read TGCAGTGCTATGAGAGGAAGGGCTACGGAGCAGTACTTC. It translates to CSAMRGRATEQYF.